These 17 T cell receptor beta chains were all obtained from the same sample, sequenced in a study of blood T cells in healthy people across ages. With a J-beta primer mix and a sample-barcoded 5' primer, a second PCR ran roughly 7 to 11 cycles. TCRdb fed the 5' RACE reads into MiXCR, producing one record per CDR3 protein. The top ten clones hold 10% to 15% of a sample with under 1,000,000 distinct CDR3 sequences, around 36% of them seen once. The sample comprised blood. The source is a man aged 18 to 29 in good health.

In its sample, this clonotype was seen once. This chain joins TRBV3-1 and TRBJ1-4; the D gene is possibly TRBD1 (5 bases). The CDR3 runs to 15 residues. Germline CDR1 and CDR2: LGHDT and YNNKEL (reference sequence). Trimming pared 3 bases from V and 7 bases from J, leaving 15 bases between. CDR3 in amino acids: CASSQGDRVSEKLFF. CDR3 DNA sequence: TGTGCCAGCAGCCAGGGGGACCGGGTCAGTGAAAAACTGTTTTTT.

This clonotype was picked up a small number of times. This chain links TRBV7-2 with TRBJ2-5, with a possible D match to TRBD1 (6 bases). V was cut by 6 bases and J by 5 bases, with 13 bases left in between. This CDR3 region has 13 residues. The germline V gene has CDR1 SGHTA and CDR2 FQGNSA. Here the CDR3 DNA reads TGTGCCAGCAGGAAACAGGGCTCCGAGACCCAGTACTTC. Translation: CASRKQGSETQYF.

This clonotype occurred once. A single base separates this from a much larger clone, so it may be a read error. The J gene is TRBJ2-1, the V gene TRBV12-3 or TRBV12-4; D call uncertain. Trimming pared 5 bases from V and 13 bases from J, leaving 21 bases between. CDR3 length equals 14 residues. CDR3 loop: CASSPPEASETQFF. Written as DNA, the CDR3 is TGTGCCAGCAGTCCCCCTGAGGCCTCGGAGACCCAGTTCTTC.

This clonotype has just a few counts. The V and J genes are TRBV12-3 or TRBV12-4 and TRBJ2-7, with TRBD1 as a possible D gene (6 bases). This CDR3 is built from 15 residues. Between the trimmed V and J ends, which lost 2 bases and 7 bases, there was a span of 18 bases. CDR3 DNA: TGTGCCAGCAGTTTATGGGACATCTTGAGGGGTGAGCAGTACTTC. This gives the protein CASSLWDILRGEQYF.

This clonotype was seen more than once but under ten times. The chain is built from TRBV20-1 and TRBJ2-5; D is perhaps TRBD2 (7 bases). This CDR3 comprises 14 residues. CDR1 is DFQATT, CDR2 SNEGSKA, per germline (reference sequence). V was clipped by 0 bases and J by 5 bases, with 13 bases between them. The CDR3 is CSARDRGGRETQYF. As DNA, the CDR3 is TGCAGTGCTAGAGATAGGGGGGGTCGGGAGACCCAGTACTTC.

This clonotype was counted at least ten times. This rearrangement joins TRBV5-1 to TRBJ2-1; D unresolved. Germline V gene sequence: CDR1 SGHRS, CDR2 YFSETQ. There are 12 residues in the CDR3. V lost 0 bases, J lost 5 bases, and 3 bases lay in between. Written as DNA, the CDR3 is TGCGCCAGCAGCTTGGTAGACAATGAGCAGTTCTTC. Protein product: CASSLVDNEQFF.

The chain employs TRBV12-3 or TRBV12-4 and TRBJ1-6; D is unclear. The CDR3 consists of 13 residues. Trimming pared 5 bases from V and 7 bases from J, leaving 9 bases between. In DNA, the CDR3 is TGTGCCAGCAGTCAAAGATCGAATTCACCCCTCCACTTT. This sequence encodes CASSQRSNSPLHF.

This chain links TRBV5-1 with TRBJ2-3; no definite D call. The germline gives CDR1 SGHRS, CDR2 YFSETQ. The length of the CDR3 is 14 residues. Trimming pared 5 bases from V and 0 bases from J, leaving 10 bases between. The CDR3 nucleotides are TGCGCCAGCAGGACCGGACGGAGCACAGATACGCAGTATTTT. Protein sequence: CASRTGRSTDTQYF.

The V and J genes are TRBV7-3 and TRBJ1-2; possibly TRBD1 for D (5 bases). Between the trimmed V and J ends, which lost 4 bases and 4 bases, there was a span of 13 bases. Germline CDR1 SGHTA, CDR2 FQGTGA. The CDR3 extends over 14 amino acids. The CDR3 coding sequence is TGTGCCAGCAGCTCCGGGACGGACCCCTATGGCTACACCTTC. Amino acid sequence: CASSSGTDPYGYTF. The full variable domain, with the rest looked up from reference TRBV7-3 and TRBJ1-2, is GAGVSQTPSNKVTEKGKYVELRCDPISGHTALYWYRQSLGQGPEFLIYFQGTGAADDSGLPNDRFFAVRPEGSVSTLKIQRTERGDSAVYLCASSSGTDPYGYTFGSGTRLTVV.

Remarks on this clonotype: Since a much larger clone is just one base distant, this may be a read error. J is TRBJ2-5 and V is TRBV11-2, with 7 bases lining up with TRBD2. Germline loops: CDR1 SGHAT, CDR2 FQNNGV. CDR3 length: 14 amino acids. With 5 bases clipped from V and 11 bases from J, the junction kept 14 bases outside the gene matches. The chain's CDR3 is CASSPGLINNEQYF. Here the CDR3 DNA reads TGTGCCAGCAGCCCGGGACTAATAAACAATGAGCAGTACTTC.

V usage is TRBV20-1 and J usage is TRBJ1-1; TRBD1 matches at 8 bases. This CDR3 contains 14 residues. In germline, CDR1 is DFQATT, CDR2 SNEGSKA (reference sequence). V lost 3 bases to trimming and J lost 5 bases; unmatched junction nucleotides: 8. CDR3 nucleotides: TGCAGTGCTAGCCAGGGGGCGGATTATACTGAAGCTTTCTTT. Amino acids: CSASQGADYTEAFF.

The V gene is TRBV6-2 or TRBV6-3, the J gene TRBJ2-1; D is perhaps TRBD2 (6 bases). The germline V and J ends were trimmed by 4 bases and 0 bases, with 13 bases remaining between them. The CDR3 length is 16 residues. The V gene's germline CDR1 is MNHEY and CDR2 SVGEGT. This CDR3 reads CASSSRRESSYNEQFF. CDR3 sequence (DNA): TGTGCCAGCAGTTCCCGTCGGGAGAGCTCCTACAATGAGCAGTTCTTC.

CDR3 bases: TGCAGTGCTAGAGAAATAGACAGGTTAAACTTGAAAGGCTACACCTTC. Amino acid sequence: CSAREIDRLNLKGYTF. The genes are TRBV20-1 and TRBJ1-2; possibly TRBD1 for D (6 bases). The germline V gene encodes CDR1 DFQATT and CDR2 SNEGSKA (reference sequence). The CDR3 length is 16 residues. Trimming removed 0 bases at V and 8 bases at J, with 22 bases between.

The rearrangement uses TRBV10-3 and TRBJ2-3; D perhaps matches TRBD1 (5 bases). Trimming shortened V by 10 bases and J by 1 base, and 15 bases separated the two germline ends. The germline gives CDR1 ENHRY, CDR2 SYGVKD. There are 14 residues in the CDR3. Written as DNA, the CDR3 is TGTGCCACCAAAGACAGTGTCCGCACAGATACGCAGTATTTT. Its protein product is CATKDSVRTDTQYF.

Concerning this clonotype: A much larger clone differs from this one at a single base, so this may be a read error. This chain links TRBV29-1 with TRBJ2-1, with D possibly matching TRBD2 (5 bases). V gave up 3 bases and J gave up 10 bases, with 19 bases separating them. Germline CDR1 and CDR2: SQVTM and ANQGSEA. The CDR3 is 14 amino acids. The CDR3 loop is CSVDEAAGWWEQFF. The CDR3 nucleotides are TGCAGCGTTGACGAAGCGGCCGGTTGGTGGGAGCAGTTCTTC.

This chain links TRBV5-1 with TRBJ1-1; 8 bases line up with TRBD1. This CDR3 contains 14 residues. V was clipped by 4 bases and J by 4 bases; unmatched bases: 6. The germline CDR1 and CDR2 sequences are SGHRS and YFSETQ. The CDR3 bases are TGCGCCAGCAGCGGCAGGGGGCAGCCCACTGAAGCTTTCTTT. Protein sequence: CASSGRGQPTEAFF.

This clonotype is a singleton in its sample. This may stem from a read error, because a much larger clone lies one nucleotide away. The V and J genes are TRBV6-5 and TRBJ2-3; D gene uncertain. The CDR3 contains 15 residues. Germline CDR1 is MNHEY and CDR2 is SVGAGI. Trimming left V 0 bases short and J 6 bases short, with 13 bases between. The CDR3 loop reads CASSYSSGCSDTQYF. CDR3 DNA: TGTGCCAGCAGTTACTCGAGTGGGTGTTCCGATACGCAGTATTTT.